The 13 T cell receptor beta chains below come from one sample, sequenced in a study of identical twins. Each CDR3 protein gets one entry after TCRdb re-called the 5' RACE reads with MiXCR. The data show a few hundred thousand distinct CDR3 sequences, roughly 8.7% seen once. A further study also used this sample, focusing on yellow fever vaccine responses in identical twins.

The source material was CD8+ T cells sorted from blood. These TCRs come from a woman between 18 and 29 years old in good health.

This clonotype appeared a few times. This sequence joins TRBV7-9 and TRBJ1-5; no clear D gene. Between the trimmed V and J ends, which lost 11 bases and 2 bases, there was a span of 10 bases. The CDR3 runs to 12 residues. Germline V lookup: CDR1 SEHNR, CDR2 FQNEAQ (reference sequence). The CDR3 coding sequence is TGTGCCGGTCGCAAAGGCAATCAGCCCCAGCATTTT. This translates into CAGRKGNQPQHF.

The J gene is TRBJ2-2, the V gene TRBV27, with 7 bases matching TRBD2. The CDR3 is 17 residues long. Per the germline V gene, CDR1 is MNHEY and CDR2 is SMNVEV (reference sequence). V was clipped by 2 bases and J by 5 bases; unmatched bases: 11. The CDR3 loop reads CASSLILAGVRTGELFF. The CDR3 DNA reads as TGTGCCAGCAGTTTAATTCTTGCGGGGGTCAGAACCGGGGAGCTGTTTTTT.

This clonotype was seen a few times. CDR3 sequence reads: CASSRTFAAQETQYF. Here the CDR3 DNA reads TGTGCCAGCAGTCGGACCTTTGCTGCTCAAGAGACCCAGTACTTC. The V gene is TRBV27, the J gene TRBJ2-5; the D is unclear. CDR1 and CDR2 (germline): MNHEY, SMNVEV (reference sequence). The CDR3 is 15 residues long. V lost 5 bases to trimming and J lost 2 bases, with 15 bases between them.

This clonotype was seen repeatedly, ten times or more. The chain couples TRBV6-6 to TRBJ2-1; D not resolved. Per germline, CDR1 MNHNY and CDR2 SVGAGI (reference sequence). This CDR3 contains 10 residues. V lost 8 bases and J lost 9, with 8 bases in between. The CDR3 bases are TGTGCCAGCTCGAGCAGTGAGCAGTTCTTC. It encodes CASSSSEQFF.

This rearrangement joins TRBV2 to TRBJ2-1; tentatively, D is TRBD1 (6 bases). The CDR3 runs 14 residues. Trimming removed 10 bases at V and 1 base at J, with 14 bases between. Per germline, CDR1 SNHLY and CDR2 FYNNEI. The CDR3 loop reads CANDQGLSYNEQFF. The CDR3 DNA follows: TGTGCCAACGATCAGGGGCTTTCCTACAATGAGCAGTTCTTC. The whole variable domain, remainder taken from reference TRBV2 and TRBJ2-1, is EPEVTQTPSHQVTQMGQEVILRCVPISNHLYFYWYRQILGQKVEFLVSFYNNEISEKSEIFDDQFSVERPDGSNFTLKIRSTKLEDSAMYFCANDQGLSYNEQFFGPGTRLTVL.

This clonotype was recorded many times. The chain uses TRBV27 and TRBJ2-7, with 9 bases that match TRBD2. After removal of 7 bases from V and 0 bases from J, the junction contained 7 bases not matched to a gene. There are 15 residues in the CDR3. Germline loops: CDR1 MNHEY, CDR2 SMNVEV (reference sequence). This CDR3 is CASKKTSGTSYEQYF. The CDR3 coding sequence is TGTGCCAGCAAGAAGACTAGCGGTACCTCCTACGAGCAGTACTTC.

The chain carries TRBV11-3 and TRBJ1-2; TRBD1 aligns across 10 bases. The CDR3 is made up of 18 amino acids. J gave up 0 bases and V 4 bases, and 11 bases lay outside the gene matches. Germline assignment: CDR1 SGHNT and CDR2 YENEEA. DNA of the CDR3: TGTGCCAGCAGCTCCGAAATGGGGACAGGGGATCCTAACTATGGCTACACCTTC. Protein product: CASSSEMGTGDPNYGYTF.

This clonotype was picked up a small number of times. Written as DNA, the CDR3 is TGCAGCGACGGGGGGGCCAGCGAGCAGTACTTC. Translated: CSDGGASEQYF. This chain joins TRBV29-1 and TRBJ2-7; 8 positions match TRBD2. CDR3 size: 11 residues. The V gene end was trimmed by 7 bases and the J gene end by 6 bases; junction bases not matched to a gene: 5. Germline V gene sequence: CDR1 SQVTM, CDR2 ANQGSEA.

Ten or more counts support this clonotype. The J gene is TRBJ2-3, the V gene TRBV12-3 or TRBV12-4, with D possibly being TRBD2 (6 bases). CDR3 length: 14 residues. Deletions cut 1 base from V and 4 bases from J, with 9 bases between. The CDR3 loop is CASSLGGGSDTQYF. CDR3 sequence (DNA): TGTGCCAGCAGTTTAGGAGGAGGGTCAGATACGCAGTATTTT.

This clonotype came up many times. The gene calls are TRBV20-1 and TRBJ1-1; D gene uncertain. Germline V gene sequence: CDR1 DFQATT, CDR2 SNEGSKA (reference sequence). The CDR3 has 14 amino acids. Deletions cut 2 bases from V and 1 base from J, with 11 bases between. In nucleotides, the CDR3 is TGCAGTGCTAGACTGAGGAACTCGAACACTGAAGCTTTCTTT. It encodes CSARLRNSNTEAFF.

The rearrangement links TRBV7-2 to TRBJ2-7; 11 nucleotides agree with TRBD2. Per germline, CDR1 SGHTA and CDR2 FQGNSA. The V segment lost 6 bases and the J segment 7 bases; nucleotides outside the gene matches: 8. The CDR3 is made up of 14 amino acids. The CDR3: CASSELAGAWEQYF. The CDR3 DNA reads TGTGCCAGCAGTGAACTAGCGGGAGCTTGGGAGCAGTACTTC.

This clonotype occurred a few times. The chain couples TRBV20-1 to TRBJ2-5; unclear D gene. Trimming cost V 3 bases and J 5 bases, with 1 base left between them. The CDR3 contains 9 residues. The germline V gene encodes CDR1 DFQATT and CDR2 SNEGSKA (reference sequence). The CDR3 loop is CSARETQYF. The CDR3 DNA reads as TGCAGTGCTAGGGAGACCCAGTACTTC.

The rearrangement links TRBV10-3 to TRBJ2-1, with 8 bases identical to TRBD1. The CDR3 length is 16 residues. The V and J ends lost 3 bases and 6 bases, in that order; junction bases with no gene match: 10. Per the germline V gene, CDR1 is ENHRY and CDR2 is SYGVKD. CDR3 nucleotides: TGTGCCATCAGTGATTCAAGTACAGGGGGAAGCAATGAGCAGTTCTTC. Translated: CAISDSSTGGSNEQFF.